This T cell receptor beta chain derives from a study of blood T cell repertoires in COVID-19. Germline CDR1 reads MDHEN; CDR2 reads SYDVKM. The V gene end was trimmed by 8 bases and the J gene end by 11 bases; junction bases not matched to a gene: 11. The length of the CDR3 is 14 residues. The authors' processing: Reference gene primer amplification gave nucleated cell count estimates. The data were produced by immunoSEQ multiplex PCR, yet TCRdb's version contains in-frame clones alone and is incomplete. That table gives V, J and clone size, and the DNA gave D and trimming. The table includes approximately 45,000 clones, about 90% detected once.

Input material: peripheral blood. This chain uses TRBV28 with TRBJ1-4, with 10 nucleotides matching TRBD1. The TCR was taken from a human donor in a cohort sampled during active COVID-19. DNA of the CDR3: TGTGCCAGCGGTAGGGGACAGGGGAGGCTTAAACTGTTTTTT. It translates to CASGRGQGRLKLFF.